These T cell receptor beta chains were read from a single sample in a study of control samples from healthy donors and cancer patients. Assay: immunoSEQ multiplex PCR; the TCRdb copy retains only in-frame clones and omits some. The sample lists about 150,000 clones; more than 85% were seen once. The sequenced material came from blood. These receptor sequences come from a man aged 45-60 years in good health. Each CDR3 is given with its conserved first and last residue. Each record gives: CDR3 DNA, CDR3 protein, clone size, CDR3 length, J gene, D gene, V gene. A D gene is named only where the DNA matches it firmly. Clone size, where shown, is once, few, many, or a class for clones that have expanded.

TGTGCCAGCAGCTTTGCCGGGGCCCCCCTTTTT | CASSFAGAPLF | . | 11 | TRBJ1-4 | . | TRBV7-9
TGTGCCACCAGTACGGGCGGGACTGGCACAGATACGCAGTATTTT | CATSTGGTGTDTQYF | . | 15 | TRBJ2-3 | . | TRBV15
TGTGCCAGCAGCGGGACGGAAGATACGCAGTATTTT | CASSGTEDTQYF | . | 12 | TRBJ2-3 | . | TRBV6-6
TGTGCCAGCAGTTACGGCCATAATGAAAAACTGTTTTTT | CASSYGHNEKLFF | . | 13 | TRBJ1-4 | . | TRBV6-2/TRBV6-3
TGTGCCAGCAGTTTAAGGTGGACAGCCTACAATGAGCAGTTCTTC | CASSLRWTAYNEQFF | . | 15 | TRBJ2-1 | . | TRBV27
TGTGCCAGCAGCCAAGATCGGCAGGAGAATCAGCCCCAGCATTTT | CASSQDRQENQPQHF | . | 15 | TRBJ1-5 | . | TRBV4-2
TGCGCCAGCAGTTTGGACACCATTGAAGCTTTCTTT | CASSLDTIEAFF | once | 12 | TRBJ1-1 | . | TRBV5-1
TGTGCCAGTACTAGCTTGGACAGGGGGCTTCAGCCCCAGCATTTT | CASTSLDRGLQPQHF | few | 15 | TRBJ1-5 | TRBD1 | TRBV19
TGTGCCAGCAGGGGGCCGGAAGCTAACTATGGCTACACCTTC | CASRGPEANYGYTF | . | 14 | TRBJ1-2 | . | TRBV13
TGTGCCAGCAACGAAGGGGGCGTAGGCTATGGCTACACCTTC | CASNEGGVGYGYTF | . | 14 | TRBJ1-2 | TRBD1 | TRBV28
TGTGCCAGCAAGGGACGGGGTAATGAAAAACTGTTTTTT | CASKGRGNEKLFF | . | 13 | TRBJ1-4 | . | TRBV28
TGTGCCAGCAGCTCGTTGTTGGTGAGAAGGCCGACCTACGAGCAGTACTTC | CASSSLLVRRPTYEQYF | . | 17 | TRBJ2-7 | . | TRBV7-9
TGTGCCAGTAGTATTACCGGAGGGGGCGAATACGAGCAGTACTTC | CASSITGGGEYEQYF | few | 15 | TRBJ2-7 | . | TRBV19
TGTGCCAGCAGCCAAGGTCGGGGGGCGGGACAGCCCCAGCATTTT | CASSQGRGAGQPQHF | few | 15 | TRBJ1-5 | . | TRBV3-1/TRBV3-2
TGTGCCAGCACCTGGACAGTCAGCAATCAGCCCCAGCATTTT | CASTWTVSNQPQHF | . | 14 | TRBJ1-5 | . | TRBV28
TGTGCCAGTAGTACAGGGCGGATTAGCACAGATACGCAGTATTTT | CASSTGRISTDTQYF | . | 15 | TRBJ2-3 | . | TRBV19
TGTGCCAGCAGCTCGTCGGGACGGACCTACGAGCAGTACTTC | CASSSSGRTYEQYF | . | 14 | TRBJ2-7 | . | TRBV5-5
TGTGCCTGGAGACCGGGAGGGCCTCAAAATGAGCAGTTCTTC | CAWRPGGPQNEQFF | . | 14 | TRBJ2-1 | TRBD2 | TRBV30
TGCAGCGTTGCAGGGGGGGCCTACGAGCAGTACTTC | CSVAGGAYEQYF | . | 12 | TRBJ2-7 | . | TRBV29-1
TGTGCCAGCAGTGCAACCGGGACTAGCGGGACAGATACGCAGTATTTT | CASSATGTSGTDTQYF | . | 16 | TRBJ2-3 | TRBD2 | TRBV6-4
TGTGCCAGCAGCGCGACTAGTAGCACAGATACGCAGTATTTT | CASSATSSTDTQYF | . | 14 | TRBJ2-3 | . | TRBV7-2
TGTGCCAGCAGCTTAGATCTAACGGGGCGGGAGCAGTTCTTC | CASSLDLTGREQFF | . | 14 | TRBJ2-1 | . | TRBV11-2
TGTGCCAGCAGCCAGGGGGGCGGGGAGCTGTTTTTT | CASSQGGGELFF | . | 12 | TRBJ2-2 | . | TRBV11-3
TGTGCCAGCAGCGTGGGAAGCTTTCCTAACTATGGCTACACCTTC | CASSVGSFPNYGYTF | . | 15 | TRBJ1-2 | . | TRBV9
TGTGCCAGCAGCGCCACCTCGAACACTGAAGCTTTCTTT | CASSATSNTEAFF | . | 13 | TRBJ1-1 | . | TRBV25-1
TGCGCCAGCAGCCCCACTGGACTAGCCGGCGAGCAGTACTTC | CASSPTGLAGEQYF | . | 14 | TRBJ2-7 | TRBD2 | TRBV4-1
TGTGCCAGCAGCCAAATCCGGACAGCCGAGCAGTACTTC | CASSQIRTAEQYF | . | 13 | TRBJ2-7 | . | TRBV3-1/TRBV3-2
TGTGCCAGCAGCCAAGCGGGAGGGCGGCACGAGCAGTACTTC | CASSQAGGRHEQYF | few | 14 | TRBJ2-7 | TRBD2 | TRBV3-1/TRBV3-2
TGCGCCAGCAGCCAAAAAGCGGGAGTGGATACGCAGTATTTT | CASSQKAGVDTQYF | . | 14 | TRBJ2-3 | TRBD2 | TRBV4-1
TGTGCCAGCTCACCACAGGGGGACCATCAGCCCCAGCATTTT | CASSPQGDHQPQHF | . | 14 | TRBJ1-5 | . | TRBV18
TGTGCCAGCAGCCCAACTTCTGGGAACACCATATATTTT | CASSPTSGNTIYF | . | 13 | TRBJ1-3 | . | TRBV7-6
TGTGCCAGCTCACCACAGGGGCTGGGCACTGAAGCTTTCTTT | CASSPQGLGTEAFF | . | 14 | TRBJ1-1 | . | TRBV18
TGTGCCAGCAGCTACCTAGCGGTTTACAATGAGCAGTTCTTC | CASSYLAVYNEQFF | . | 14 | TRBJ2-1 | TRBD2 | TRBV7-8
TGTGCCAGCACTGCCGGGAGACTTAGTTCACCCCTCCACTTT | CASTAGRLSSPLHF | . | 14 | TRBJ1-6 | . | TRBV27
TGTGCCAGCAGTTTCTGGGGGGGCTCCAGCTCCTACGAGCAGTACTTC | CASSFWGGSSSYEQYF | . | 16 | TRBJ2-7 | . | TRBV27
TGTGCCAGCTCCCCTGGGGGGAGAAGGGGGTACTTC | CASSPGGRRGYF | . | 12 | TRBJ2-7 | . | TRBV27
TGCGCCAGGACTTTTAATAGAGCCCATAGCAATCAGCCCCAGCATTTT | CARTFNRAHSNQPQHF | . | 16 | TRBJ1-5 | . | TRBV5-1